This T cell receptor (beta chain) was documented in a study of Graves' ophthalmopathy and Graves' hyperthyroidism. The CDR3 is 12 amino acids. V was clipped by 3 bases and J by 2 bases, with 4 bases between them. Germline CDR1 is ENHRY and CDR2 is SYGVKD. RNA transcripts provided the template for amplifying TCR beta CDR3 regions. RT-PCR was first run with HTBI primers, then multiplex PCR in a second round. Each CDR3 protein gets one entry after TCRdb re-called the multiplex PCR reads with MiXCR. The data contain some 240,000 distinct CDR3 sequences, 45% of them singletons. Study-wide findings and caveats: The 13-signature model separated ophthalmopathy from stable hyperthyroidism at approximately 89% sensitivity and approximately 79% specificity.

PBMCs had their origin in fresh peripheral blood (10 ml). With respect to this clonotype: Antigen unknown.

Sequences were obtained from peripheral blood. The TCR originated in an adult man with Graves' ophthalmopathy. The J gene is TRBJ1-2, the V gene TRBV10-3; D uncertain. CDR3 nucleotides: TGTGCCATCAGTGACGGGAACTATGGCTACACCTTC. This sequence encodes CAISDGNYGYTF.